This TCR beta chain was identified during a study of shared clonotypes between healthy human individuals. Produced via immunoSEQ multiplex PCR; TCRdb's table is partial and in-frame only. The sample contains roughly 2.5 million clones, over 85% of which appear only once. V shed 2 bases and J shed 8 bases, with 12 bases lying between them. The CDR3 spans 13 residues. Germline-derived CDR1 and CDR2 are SGHDT and YYEEEE. The V gene is TRBV5-6, the J gene TRBJ2-3; D may be TRBD1 (5 bases). Sample: naive CD4+ T cells sorted from blood. Subset defined: CD45RA+ positively selected. The source is a man between 18 and 29 years old in good health. The CDR3 protein is CASSFQGGGTQYF. The CDR3 DNA reads as TGTGCCAGCAGCTTCCAGGGTGGCGGTACGCAGTATTTT.